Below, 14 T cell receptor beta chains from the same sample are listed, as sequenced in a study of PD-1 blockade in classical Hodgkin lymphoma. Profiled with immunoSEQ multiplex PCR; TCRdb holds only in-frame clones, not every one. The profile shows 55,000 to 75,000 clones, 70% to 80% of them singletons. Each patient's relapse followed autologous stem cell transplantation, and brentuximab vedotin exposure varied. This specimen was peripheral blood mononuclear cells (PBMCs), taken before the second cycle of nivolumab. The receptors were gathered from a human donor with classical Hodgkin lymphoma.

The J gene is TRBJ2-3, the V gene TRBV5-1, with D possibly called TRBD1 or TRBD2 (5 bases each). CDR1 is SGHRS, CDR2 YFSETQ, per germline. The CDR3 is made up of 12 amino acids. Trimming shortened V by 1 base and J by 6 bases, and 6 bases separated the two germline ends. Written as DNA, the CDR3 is TGCGCCAGCAGCTTGTGGGGGGATACGCAGTATTTT. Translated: CASSLWGDTQYF.

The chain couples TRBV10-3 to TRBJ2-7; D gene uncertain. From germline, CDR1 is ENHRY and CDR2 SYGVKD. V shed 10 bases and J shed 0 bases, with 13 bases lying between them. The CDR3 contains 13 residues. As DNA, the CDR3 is TGTGCCACTACGGACGCGAGCTCCTACGAGCAGTACTTC. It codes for CATTDASSYEQYF.

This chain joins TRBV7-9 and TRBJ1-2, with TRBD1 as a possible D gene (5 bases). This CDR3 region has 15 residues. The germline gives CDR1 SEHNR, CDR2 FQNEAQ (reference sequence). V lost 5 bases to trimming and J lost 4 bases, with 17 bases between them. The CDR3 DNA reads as TGTGCCAGCAGCCCCCCTATCACAGGACCCTATGGCTACACCTTC. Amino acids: CASSPPITGPYGYTF.

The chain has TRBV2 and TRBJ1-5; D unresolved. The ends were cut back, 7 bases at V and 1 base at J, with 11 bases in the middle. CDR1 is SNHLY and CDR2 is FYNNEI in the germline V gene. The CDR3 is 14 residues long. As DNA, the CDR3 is TGTGCCAGCACTACTACACAGAGCAATCAGCCCCAGCATTTT. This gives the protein CASTTTQSNQPQHF.

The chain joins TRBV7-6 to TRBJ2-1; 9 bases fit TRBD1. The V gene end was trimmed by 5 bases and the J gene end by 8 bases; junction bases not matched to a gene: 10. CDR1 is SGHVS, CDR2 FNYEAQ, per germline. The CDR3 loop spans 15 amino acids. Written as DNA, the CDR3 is TGTGCCAGCAGCCCCTCGGGGACAGGGACCCATGAGCAGTTCTTC. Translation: CASSPSGTGTHEQFF.

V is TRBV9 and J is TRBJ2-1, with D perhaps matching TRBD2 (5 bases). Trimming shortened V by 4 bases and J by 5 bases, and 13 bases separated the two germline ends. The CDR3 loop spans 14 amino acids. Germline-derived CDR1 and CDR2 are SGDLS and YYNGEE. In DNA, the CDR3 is TGTGCCAGCAGCACCAGTGGAGGAGACAATGAGCAGTTCTTC. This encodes CASSTSGGDNEQFF.

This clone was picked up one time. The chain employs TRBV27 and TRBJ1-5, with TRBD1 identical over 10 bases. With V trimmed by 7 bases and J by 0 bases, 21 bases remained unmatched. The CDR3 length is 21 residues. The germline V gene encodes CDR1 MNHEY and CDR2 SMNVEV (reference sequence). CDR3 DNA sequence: TGTGCCAGCATAGTGCGGAACCGACGGACAGGGGGGTTATATAGCAATCAGCCCCAGCATTTT. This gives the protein CASIVRNRRTGGLYSNQPQHF.

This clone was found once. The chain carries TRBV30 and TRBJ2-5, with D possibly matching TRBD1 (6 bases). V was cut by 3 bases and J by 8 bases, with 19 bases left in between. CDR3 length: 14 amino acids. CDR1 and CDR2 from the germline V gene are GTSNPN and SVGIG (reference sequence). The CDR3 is CAWSRRRAGETQYF. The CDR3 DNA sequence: TGTGCCTGGAGCCGCCGTCGGGCAGGGGAAACCCAGTACTTC.

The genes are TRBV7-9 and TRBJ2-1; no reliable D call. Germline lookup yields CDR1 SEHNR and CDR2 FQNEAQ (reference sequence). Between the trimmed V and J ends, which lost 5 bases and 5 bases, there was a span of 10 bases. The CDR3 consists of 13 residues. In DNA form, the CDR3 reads TGTGCCAGCAGCACACGACTGAACAATGAGCAGTTCTTC. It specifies CASSTRLNNEQFF.

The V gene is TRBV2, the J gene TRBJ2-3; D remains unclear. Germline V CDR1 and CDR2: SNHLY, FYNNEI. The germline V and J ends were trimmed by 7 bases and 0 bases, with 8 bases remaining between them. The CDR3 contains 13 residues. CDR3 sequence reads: CASNSASTDTQYF. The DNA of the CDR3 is TGTGCCAGCAACAGTGCTAGCACAGATACGCAGTATTTT.

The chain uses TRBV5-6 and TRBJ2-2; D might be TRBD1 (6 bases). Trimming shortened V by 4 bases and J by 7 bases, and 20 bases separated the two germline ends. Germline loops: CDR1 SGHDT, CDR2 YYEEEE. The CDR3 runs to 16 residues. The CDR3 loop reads CASSETGFVTSGELFF. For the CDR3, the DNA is TGTGCCAGCAGCGAGACAGGTTTTGTTACAAGCGGGGAGCTGTTTTTT.

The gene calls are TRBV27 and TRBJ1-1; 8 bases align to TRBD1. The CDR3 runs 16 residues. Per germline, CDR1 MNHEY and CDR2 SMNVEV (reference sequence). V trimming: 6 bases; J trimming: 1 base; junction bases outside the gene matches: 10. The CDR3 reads CASSRDRGVGNTEAFF. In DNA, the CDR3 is TGTGCCAGCAGCCGCGACAGGGGTGTGGGGAACACTGAAGCTTTCTTT.

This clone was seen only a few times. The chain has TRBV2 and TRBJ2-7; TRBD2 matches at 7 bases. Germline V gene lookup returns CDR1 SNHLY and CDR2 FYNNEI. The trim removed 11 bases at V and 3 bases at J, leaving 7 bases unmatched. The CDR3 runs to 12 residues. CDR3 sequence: CAWGGLDYEQYF. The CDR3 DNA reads TGTGCCTGGGGGGGGTTAGACTACGAGCAGTACTTC.

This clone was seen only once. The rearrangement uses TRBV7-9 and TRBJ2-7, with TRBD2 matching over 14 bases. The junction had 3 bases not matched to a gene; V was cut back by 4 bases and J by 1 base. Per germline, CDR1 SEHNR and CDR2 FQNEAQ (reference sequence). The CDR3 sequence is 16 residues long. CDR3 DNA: TGTGCCAGCAGCTACGGACTAGCGGGAGGTTCCTACGAGCAGTACTTC. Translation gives CASSYGLAGGSYEQYF.